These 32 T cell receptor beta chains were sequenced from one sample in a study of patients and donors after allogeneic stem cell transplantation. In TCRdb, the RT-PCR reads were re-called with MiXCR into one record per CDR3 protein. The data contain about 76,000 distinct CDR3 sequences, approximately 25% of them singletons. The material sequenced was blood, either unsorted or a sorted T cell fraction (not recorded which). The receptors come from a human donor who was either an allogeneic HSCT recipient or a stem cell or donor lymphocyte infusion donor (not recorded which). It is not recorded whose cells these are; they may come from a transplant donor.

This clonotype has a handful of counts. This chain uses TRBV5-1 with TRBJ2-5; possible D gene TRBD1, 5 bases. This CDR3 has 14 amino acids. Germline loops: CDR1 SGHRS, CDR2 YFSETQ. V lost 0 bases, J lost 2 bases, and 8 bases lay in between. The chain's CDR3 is CASSLVPGQETQYF. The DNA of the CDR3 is TGCGCCAGCAGCTTGGTCCCAGGGCAAGAGACCCAGTACTTC.

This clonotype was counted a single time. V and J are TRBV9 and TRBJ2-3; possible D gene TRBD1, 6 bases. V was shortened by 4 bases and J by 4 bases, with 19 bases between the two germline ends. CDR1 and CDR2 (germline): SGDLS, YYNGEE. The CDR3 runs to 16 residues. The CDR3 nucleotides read TGTGCCAGCAGCACCGACAGGAGGCGAGGGTCAGATACGCAGTATTTT. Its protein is CASSTDRRRGSDTQYF.

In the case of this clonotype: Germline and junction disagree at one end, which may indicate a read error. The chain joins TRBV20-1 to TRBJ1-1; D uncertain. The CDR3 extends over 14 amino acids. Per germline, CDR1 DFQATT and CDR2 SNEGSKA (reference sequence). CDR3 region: CSAGDPGVNTEAFF. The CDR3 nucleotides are TGCAGTGCTGGAGACCCTGGGGTGAACACTGAAGCTTTCTTT.

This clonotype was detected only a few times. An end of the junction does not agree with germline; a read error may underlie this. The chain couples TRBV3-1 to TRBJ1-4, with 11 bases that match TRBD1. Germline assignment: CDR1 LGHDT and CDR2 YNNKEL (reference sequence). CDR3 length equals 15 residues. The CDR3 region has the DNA TGTGCCAGCAGTCAAGGGACAGGGGGGAACGAAAAACTGTTTTTT. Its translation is CASSQGTGGNEKLFF.

The CDR3 loop is CASGTPDFYNEQFF. The CDR3 nucleotides read TGTGCTAGTGGCACTCCCGACTTTTACAATGAGCAGTTCTTC. J is TRBJ2-1 and V is TRBV12-5; D remains ambiguous. Germline CDR1 and CDR2: LGHNT and FRNRAP. CDR3 length equals 14 residues. V was shortened by 6 bases and J by 4 bases, with 13 bases between the two germline ends.

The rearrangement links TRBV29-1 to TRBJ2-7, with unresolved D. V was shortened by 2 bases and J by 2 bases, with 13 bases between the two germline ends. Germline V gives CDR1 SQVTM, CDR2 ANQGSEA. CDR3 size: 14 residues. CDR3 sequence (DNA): TGCAGCGTTGAACCTCTACCTTTAGCCTACGAGCAGTACTTC. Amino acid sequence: CSVEPLPLAYEQYF.

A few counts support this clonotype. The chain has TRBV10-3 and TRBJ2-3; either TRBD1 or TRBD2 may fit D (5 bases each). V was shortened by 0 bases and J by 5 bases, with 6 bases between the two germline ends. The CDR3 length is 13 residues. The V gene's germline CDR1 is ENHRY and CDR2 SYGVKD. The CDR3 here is CAISESGGDTQYF. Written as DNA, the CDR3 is TGTGCCATCAGTGAGTCTGGGGGAGATACGCAGTATTTT.

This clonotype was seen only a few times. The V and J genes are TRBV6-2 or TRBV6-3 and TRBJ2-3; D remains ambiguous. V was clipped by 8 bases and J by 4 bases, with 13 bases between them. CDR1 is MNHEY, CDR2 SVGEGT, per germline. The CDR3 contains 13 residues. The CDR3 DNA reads TGTGCCAGCTCGTACCAGCCTGCAGATACGCAGTATTTT. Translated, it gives CASSYQPADTQYF.

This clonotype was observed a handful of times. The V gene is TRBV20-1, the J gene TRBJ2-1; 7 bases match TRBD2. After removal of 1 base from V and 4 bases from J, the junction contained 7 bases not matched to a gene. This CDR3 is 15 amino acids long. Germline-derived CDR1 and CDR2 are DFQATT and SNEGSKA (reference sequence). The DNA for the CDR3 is TGCAGTGCTAGAGCCCTAGCGGACTTTTACAATGAGCAGTTCTTC. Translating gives CSARALADFYNEQFF.

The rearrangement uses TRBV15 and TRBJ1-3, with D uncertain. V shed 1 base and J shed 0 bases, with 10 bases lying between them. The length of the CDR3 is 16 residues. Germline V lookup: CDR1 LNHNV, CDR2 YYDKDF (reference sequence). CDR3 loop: CATSRVLPNSGNTIYF. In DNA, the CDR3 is TGTGCCACCAGCAGAGTGCTCCCAAACTCTGGAAACACCATATATTTT. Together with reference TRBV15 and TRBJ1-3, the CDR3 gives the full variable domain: DAMVIQNPRYQVTQFGKPVTLSCSQTLNHNVMYWYQQKSSQAPKLLFHYYDKDFNNEADTPDNFQSRRPNTSFCFLDIRSPGLGDTAMYLCATSRVLPNSGNTIYFGEGSWLTVV.

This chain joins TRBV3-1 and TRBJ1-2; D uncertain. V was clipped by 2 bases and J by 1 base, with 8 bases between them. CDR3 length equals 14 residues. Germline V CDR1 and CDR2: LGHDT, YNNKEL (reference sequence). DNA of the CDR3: TGTGCCAGCAGCCAATTTTTACATAACTATGGCTACACCTTC. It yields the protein CASSQFLHNYGYTF.

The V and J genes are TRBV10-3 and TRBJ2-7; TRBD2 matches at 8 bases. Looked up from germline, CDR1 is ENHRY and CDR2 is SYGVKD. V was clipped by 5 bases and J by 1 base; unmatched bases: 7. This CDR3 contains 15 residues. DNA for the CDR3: TGTGCCATCAGTTCCACTAGCGGAGGTTCCTACGAGCAGTACTTC. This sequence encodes CAISSTSGGSYEQYF.

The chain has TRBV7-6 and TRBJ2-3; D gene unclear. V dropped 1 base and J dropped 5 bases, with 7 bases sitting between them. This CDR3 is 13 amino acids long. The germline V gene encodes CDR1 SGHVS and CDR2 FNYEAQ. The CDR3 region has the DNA TGTGCCAGCAGCTTAGATCTTAAAGATACGCAGTATTTT. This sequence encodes CASSLDLKDTQYF.

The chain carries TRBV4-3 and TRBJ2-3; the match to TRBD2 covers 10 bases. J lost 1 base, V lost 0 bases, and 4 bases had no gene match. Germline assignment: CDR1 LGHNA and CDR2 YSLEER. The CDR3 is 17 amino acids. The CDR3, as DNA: TGCGCCAGCAGCCAAGATCCTGGGACTAGCGGCACAGATACGCAGTATTTT. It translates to CASSQDPGTSGTDTQYF.

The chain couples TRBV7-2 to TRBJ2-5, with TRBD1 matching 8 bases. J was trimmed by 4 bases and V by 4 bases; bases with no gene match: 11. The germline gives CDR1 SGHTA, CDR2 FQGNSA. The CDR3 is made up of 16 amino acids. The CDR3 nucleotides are TGTGCCAGCAGCTCAGGACAGGGCAAGTTCGGAGAGACCCAGTACTTC. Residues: CASSSGQGKFGETQYF. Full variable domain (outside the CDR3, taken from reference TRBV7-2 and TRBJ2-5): GAGVSQSPSNKVTEKGKDVELRCDPISGHTALYWYRQSLGQGLEFLIYFQGNSAPDKSGLPSDRFSAERTGGSVSTLTIQRTQQEDSAVYLCASSSGQGKFGETQYFGPGTRLLVL.

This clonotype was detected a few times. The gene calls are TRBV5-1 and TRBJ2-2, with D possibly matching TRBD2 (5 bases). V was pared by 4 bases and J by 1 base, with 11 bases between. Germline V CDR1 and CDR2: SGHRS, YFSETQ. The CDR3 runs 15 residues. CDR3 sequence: CASSPLRENTGELFF. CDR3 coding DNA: TGCGCCAGCAGCCCATTACGGGAGAACACCGGGGAGCTGTTTTTT.

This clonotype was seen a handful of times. CDR3 sequence: CASSRRTLPSASTDTQYF. The CDR3 DNA reads TGCGCCAGCAGCCGCAGGACCCTCCCTAGCGCATCCACAGATACGCAGTATTTT. The chain is built from TRBV4-3 and TRBJ2-3; the D gene is possibly TRBD2 (6 bases). CDR3 length equals 18 residues. The V gene lost 4 bases and the J gene lost 2 bases, with 22 bases spanning the gap. CDR1 is LGHNA, CDR2 YSLEER, per germline.

Here the CDR3 reads CASSLLLRGYTF. DNA of the CDR3: TGTGCCAGCAGTTTACTGTTGAGGGGCTACACCTTC. This rearrangement joins TRBV12-3 or TRBV12-4 to TRBJ1-2; D is unclear. The CDR3 covers 12 residues. V was cut by 2 bases and J by 8 bases, with 9 bases left in between.

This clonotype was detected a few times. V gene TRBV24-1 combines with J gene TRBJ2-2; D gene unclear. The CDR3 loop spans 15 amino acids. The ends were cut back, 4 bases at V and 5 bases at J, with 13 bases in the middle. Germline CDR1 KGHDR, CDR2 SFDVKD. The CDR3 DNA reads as TGTGCCACCAGTGAACCACTGCCCGAGACCGGGGAGCTGTTTTTT. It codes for CATSEPLPETGELFF.

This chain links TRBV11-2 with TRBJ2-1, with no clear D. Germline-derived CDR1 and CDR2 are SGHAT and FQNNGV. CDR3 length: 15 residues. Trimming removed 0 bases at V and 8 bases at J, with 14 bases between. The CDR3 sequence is CASSLDGWVQDEQFF. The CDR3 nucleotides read TGTGCCAGCAGCTTAGATGGTTGGGTTCAGGATGAGCAGTTCTTC.

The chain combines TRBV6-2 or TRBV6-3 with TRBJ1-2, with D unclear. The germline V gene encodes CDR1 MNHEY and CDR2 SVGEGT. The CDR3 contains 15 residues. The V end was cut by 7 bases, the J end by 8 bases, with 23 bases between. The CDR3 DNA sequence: TGTGCCAGCACCAATTATCTGCAGTCCCCGGAGGGCTACACCTTC. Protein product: CASTNYLQSPEGYTF.

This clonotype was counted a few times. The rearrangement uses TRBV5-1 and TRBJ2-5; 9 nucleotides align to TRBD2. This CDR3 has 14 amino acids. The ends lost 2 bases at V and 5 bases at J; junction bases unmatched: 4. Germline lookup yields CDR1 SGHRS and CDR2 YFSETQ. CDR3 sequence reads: CASSFAGGTETQYF. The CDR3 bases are TGCGCCAGCAGCTTTGCGGGAGGGACTGAGACCCAGTACTTC.

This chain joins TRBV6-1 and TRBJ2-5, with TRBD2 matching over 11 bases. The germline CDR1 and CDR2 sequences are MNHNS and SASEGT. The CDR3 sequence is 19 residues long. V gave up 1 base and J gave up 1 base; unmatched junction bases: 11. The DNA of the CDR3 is TGTGCCAGCAGTGAAGTTATGAAACTAGCGGGAGATGGCCAAGAGACCCAGTACTTC. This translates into CASSEVMKLAGDGQETQYF.

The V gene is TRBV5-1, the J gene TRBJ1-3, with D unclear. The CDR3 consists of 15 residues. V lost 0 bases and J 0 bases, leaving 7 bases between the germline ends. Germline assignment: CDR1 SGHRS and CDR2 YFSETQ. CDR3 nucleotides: TGCGCCAGCAGCTTGGATGCCTACTCTGGAAACACCATATATTTT. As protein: CASSLDAYSGNTIYF.

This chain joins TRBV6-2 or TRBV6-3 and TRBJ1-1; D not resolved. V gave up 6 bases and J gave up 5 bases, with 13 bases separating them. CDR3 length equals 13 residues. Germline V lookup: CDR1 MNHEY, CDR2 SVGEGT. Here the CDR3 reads CASRSDGGTEAFF. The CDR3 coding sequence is TGTGCCAGCAGATCGGACGGAGGGACTGAAGCTTTCTTT.

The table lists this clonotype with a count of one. Written as DNA, the CDR3 is TGTGCCAGCAGCTTAGTTCTGGCCGGGGAGCTGTTTTTT. This sequence encodes CASSLVLAGELFF. The chain employs TRBV7-3 and TRBJ2-2; no clear D gene. Germline V lookup: CDR1 SGHTA, CDR2 FQGTGA. The CDR3 extends over 13 amino acids. Between the trimmed V and J ends, which lost 2 bases and 6 bases, there was a span of 7 bases. Full variable domain (rest looked up from reference TRBV7-3 and TRBJ2-2): GAGVSQTPSNKVTEKGKYVELRCDPISGHTALYWYRQSLGQGPEFLIYFQGTGAADDSGLPNDRFFAVRPEGSVSTLKIQRTERGDSAVYLCASSLVLAGELFFGEGSRLTVL.

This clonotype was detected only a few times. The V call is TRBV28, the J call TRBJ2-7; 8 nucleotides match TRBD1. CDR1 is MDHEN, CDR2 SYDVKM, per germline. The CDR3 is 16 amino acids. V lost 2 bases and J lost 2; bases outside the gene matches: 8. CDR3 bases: TGTGCCAGCAGTTTACCGCGCAGGGGGCCAACCTACGAGCAGTACTTC. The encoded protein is CASSLPRRGPTYEQYF. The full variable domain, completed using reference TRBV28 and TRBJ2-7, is DVKVTQSSRYLVKRTGEKVFLECVQDMDHENMFWYRQDPGLGLRLIYFSYDVKMKEKGDIPEGYSVSREKKERFSLILESASTNQTSMYLCASSLPRRGPTYEQYFGPGTRLTVT.

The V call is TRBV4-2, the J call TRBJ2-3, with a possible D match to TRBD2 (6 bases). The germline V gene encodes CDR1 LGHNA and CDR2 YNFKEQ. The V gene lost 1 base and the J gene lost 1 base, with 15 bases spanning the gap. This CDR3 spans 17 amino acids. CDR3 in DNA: TGTGCCAGCAGCCAAGTGGGACCCGGGACTCGCACAGATACGCAGTATTTT. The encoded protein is CASSQVGPGTRTDTQYF.

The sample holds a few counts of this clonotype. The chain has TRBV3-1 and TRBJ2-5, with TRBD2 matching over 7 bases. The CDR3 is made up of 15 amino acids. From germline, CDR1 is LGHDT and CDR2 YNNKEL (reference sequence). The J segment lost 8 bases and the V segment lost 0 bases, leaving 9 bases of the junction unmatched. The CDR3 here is CASSQDLSGAGTQYF. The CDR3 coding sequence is TGTGCCAGCAGCCAAGATTTGAGCGGAGCGGGAACCCAGTACTTC.

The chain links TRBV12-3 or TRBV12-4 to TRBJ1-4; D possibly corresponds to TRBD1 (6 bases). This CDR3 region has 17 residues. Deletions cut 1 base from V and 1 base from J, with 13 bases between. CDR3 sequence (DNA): TGTGCCAGCAGTTTAGGGGCAGGGGCCTTAACTAATGAAAAACTGTTTTTT. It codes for CASSLGAGALTNEKLFF.

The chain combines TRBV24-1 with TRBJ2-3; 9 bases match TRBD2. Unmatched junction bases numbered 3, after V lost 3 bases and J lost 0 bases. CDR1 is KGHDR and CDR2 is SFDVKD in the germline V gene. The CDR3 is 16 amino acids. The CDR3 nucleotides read TGTGCCACCAGTGATCCGACTAGCGGTAGCACAGATACGCAGTATTTT. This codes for CATSDPTSGSTDTQYF.

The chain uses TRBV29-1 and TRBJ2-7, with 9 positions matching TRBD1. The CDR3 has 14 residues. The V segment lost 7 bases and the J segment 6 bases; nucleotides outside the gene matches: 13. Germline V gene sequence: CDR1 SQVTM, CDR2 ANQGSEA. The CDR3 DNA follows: TGCAGCGCAGCGCCCCACAGGGGGCCGGTCGAGCAGTACTTC. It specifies CSAAPHRGPVEQYF.